This T cell receptor (beta chain) was sequenced for a study of CD8+CD57+ T cells in acquired aplastic anemia (dated by TCRdb to 2016 to 2019). At the level of the whole study: DNA extracted from sorted CD4+ and CD8+ cells had a mean of around 3 ug, with a range of roughly 0.18 to 27.4 ug. For healthy donor samples, the average read count was around 9.8 million for CD4+ cells and fewer than 14 million for CD8+ cells.

Genomic DNA was used as template for profiling of TCR beta VDJ combinations and CDR3 sequences. TCR repertoire sequencing was run on an Illumina HiSeq 2000. The source study handled its data this way. Repertoire assessment relied on Simpson's diversity index, CDR3 size and DJ length profiles, and TRBV/TRBJ rearrangement plots. Whichever DNA sequence was most abundant in the deep sequencing data was defined as the immunodominant clone. CDR3 amino acid sequences were screened for sharing across subjects and were compared with published repertoires and the VDJdb database. TCRdb took the public reads, trimmed them with fastp at Q25, ran MiXCR for clone calling and kept in-frame beta chains. For every CDR3 protein sequence, its rows merge into one entry that carries the most common genes and DNA. The V and J calls were not made by the authors but by TCRdb's processing. For this sample there are some 190,000 distinct CDR3 sequences; less than 65% appear just once. The biggest ten clones account for around a sixth of the sample.

Here is what the overall study found, with its caveats: Patients and healthy controls showed no significant difference in CD8+ Simpson's diversity (P=0.060). Around 30 CD8+ CDR3 sequences were shared between patients and controls but appeared highly expressed in patients and within their immunodominant clones.

This clonotype was detected ten times or more. Its antigen is currently not known. The input lacks base qualities; no much larger clone sits a single base away. TCR repertoires of sorted CD4+ and CD8+ blood T cells from severe aplastic anemia patients and healthy subjects were deep-sequenced in the study. Ficoll-Paque density gradient centrifugation was used to isolate peripheral blood mononuclear cells. Before DNA extraction, CD4+ and CD8+ T cells were sorted by FACS or by magnetic beads. The CDR3, from cysteine to phenylalanine, totals 14 residues. Only CDR3 DNA is held: 42 bases, read in frame from base 1. V drops 4 bases and J drops 3 bases, leaving 13 bases in between. The germline V gene yields SGHRS for CDR1 and YFSETQ for CDR2.

The chain uses TRBV5-1 and TRBJ1-1; the D gene is perhaps TRBD1, from 6 matching bases. The sequenced material came from sorted CD4+, CD8+, or CD8+CD57+ T cells (not recorded which) from PBMCs. This sequence was found in a human donor in good health, serving as a control. The DNA reads as follows: TGCGCCAGCAGCGCCTTGACAGGCGACACTGAAGCTTTCTTT. Its amino acids are CASSALTGDTEAFF. The full variable domain, completed from the reference TRBV5-1 and TRBJ1-1 proteins outside the CDR3, reads KAGVTQTPRYLIKTRGQQVTLSCSPISGHRSVSWYQQTPGQGLQFLFEYFSETQRNKGNFPGRFSGRQFSNSRSEMNVSTLELGDSALYLCASSALTGDTEAFFGQGTRLTVV.